The T cell receptor (beta chain) under discussion was sequenced for a study of CD4 and CD8 cells across lung adenocarcinoma regions. The patients had localized lung adenocarcinoma, a non-small cell subtype. The CDR3 loop spans 13 amino acids. Germline loops: CDR1 SGHAT, CDR2 FQNNGV. One entry per CDR3 protein results from TCRdb running MiXCR on the PCR reads. The sample has about 25,000 distinct CDR3 sequences, 52% seen once. The sequence was collected from a male donor with lung adenocarcinoma. The CD4 and CD8 labels of this study may be unreliable. The sample consisted of CD4+ T cells from the center of a lung tumor. The rearrangement uses TRBV11-2 and TRBJ2-1; D might be TRBD2 (5 bases). The end of the DNA aligns better with TRBJ2-5, so the J call may be wrong. The CDR3: CASSLWRTETQYF. CDR3 bases: TGTGCCAGCAGCCTCTGGAGGACGGAGACCCAGTACTTC.